A single T cell receptor beta chain is shown here with its context. Its specificity is not known. Germline trimming cut 3 bases from V and 6 bases from J; bases unmatched to any gene: 13. Germline CDR1 reads SGHRS; CDR2 reads YFSETQ. This CDR3 spans 18 amino acids. The sample comes from a study of shared clonotypes between healthy human individuals. Genomic DNA of each subset was evenly split across several immunoSEQ plates. Method: immunoSEQ multiplex PCR; TCRdb's copy keeps in-frame clones and lacks some. The profile covers 1.4 million to 1.5 million clones, with approximately 96% appearing a single time and about 1.2% taken by the ten largest. Study-wide results and limits: Against clonotypes common to all four donors, non-shared ones had lower generation probabilities.

Sample: naive CD4+ T cells sorted from blood. Indicated subset: CD45RA+ positively selected. The sequence derives from a man aged 30 to 39 in good health. This chain joins TRBV5-1 and TRBJ2-1; 12 nucleotides line up with TRBD1. CDR3 nucleotide sequence: TGCGCCAGCAGCTATCCGGGACAGGGGGCGGCCTCGCGCAATGAGCAGTTCTTC. Translated, it gives CASSYPGQGAASRNEQFF.